This T cell receptor beta chain was captured by sequencing in a study of shared clonotypes between healthy human individuals. Trimming took off 4 bases at V and 5 bases at J, with 12 bases between the two ends. The CDR3 runs to 13 residues. CDR1 and CDR2 (germline): SGHAT, FQNNGV. The naive CD8 fraction comprised CD45RO-negative cells positively selected for CCR7 and excluded terminally differentiated effector memory CD45RA+ cells. Researchers ran the assay at a deep level. The repertoire was sequenced with immunoSEQ multiplex PCR; TCRdb's copy has only in-frame clones and lacks some. The table includes approximately 600,000 clones, roughly 95% detected once.

The V call is TRBV11-2, the J call TRBJ2-7; TRBD1 is a possible D gene (6 bases). What was sequenced was naive CD8+ T cells sorted from blood. The origin of this receptor is a woman under 40 in good health. CDR3 DNA sequence: TGTGCCAGCAGCTCCAATACAGGGAACGAGCAGTACTTC. Its protein is CASSSNTGNEQYF.